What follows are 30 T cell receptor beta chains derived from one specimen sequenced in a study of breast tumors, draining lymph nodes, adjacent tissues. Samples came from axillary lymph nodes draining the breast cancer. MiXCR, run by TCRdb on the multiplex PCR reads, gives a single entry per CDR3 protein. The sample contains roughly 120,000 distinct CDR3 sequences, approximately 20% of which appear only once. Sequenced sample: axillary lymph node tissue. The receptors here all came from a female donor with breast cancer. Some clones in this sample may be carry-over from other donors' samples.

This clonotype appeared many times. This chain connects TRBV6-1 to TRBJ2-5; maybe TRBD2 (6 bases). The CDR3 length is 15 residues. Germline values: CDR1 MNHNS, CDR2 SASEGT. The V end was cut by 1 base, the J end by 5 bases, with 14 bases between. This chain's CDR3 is CASSEVRGSSETQYF. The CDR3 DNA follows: TGTGCCAGCAGTGAAGTCCGGGGGTCGTCGGAGACCCAGTACTTC.

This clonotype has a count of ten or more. The CDR3 coding sequence is TGTGCCAGCAGAGAGGACAGTAATTCACCCCTCCACTTT. As protein: CASREDSNSPLHF. The rearrangement links TRBV2 to TRBJ1-6; D perhaps matches TRBD1 (6 bases). The CDR3 is 13 residues long. Germline V CDR1 and CDR2: SNHLY, FYNNEI. Trimming removed 6 bases from V and 6 bases from J, with 9 bases in between.

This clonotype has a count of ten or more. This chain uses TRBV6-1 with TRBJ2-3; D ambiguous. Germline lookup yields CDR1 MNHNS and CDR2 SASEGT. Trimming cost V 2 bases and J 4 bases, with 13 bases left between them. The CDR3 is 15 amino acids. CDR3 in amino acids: CASSEIQQNSDTQYF. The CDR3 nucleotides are TGTGCCAGCAGTGAAATACAACAGAACTCAGATACGCAGTATTTT.

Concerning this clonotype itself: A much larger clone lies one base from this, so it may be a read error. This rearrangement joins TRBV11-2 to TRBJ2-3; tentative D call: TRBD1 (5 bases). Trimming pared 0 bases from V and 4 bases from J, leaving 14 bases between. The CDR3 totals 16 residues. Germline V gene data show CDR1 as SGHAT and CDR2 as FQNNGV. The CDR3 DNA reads TGTGCCAGCAGCTTAGATCTCAGGGCCGGCGCAGATACGCAGTATTTT. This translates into CASSLDLRAGADTQYF.

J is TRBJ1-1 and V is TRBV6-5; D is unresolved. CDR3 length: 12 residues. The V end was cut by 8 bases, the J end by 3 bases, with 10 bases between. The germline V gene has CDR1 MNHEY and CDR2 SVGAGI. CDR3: CASSEVYTEAFF. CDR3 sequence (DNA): TGTGCCAGCTCCGAGGTGTACACTGAAGCTTTCTTT.

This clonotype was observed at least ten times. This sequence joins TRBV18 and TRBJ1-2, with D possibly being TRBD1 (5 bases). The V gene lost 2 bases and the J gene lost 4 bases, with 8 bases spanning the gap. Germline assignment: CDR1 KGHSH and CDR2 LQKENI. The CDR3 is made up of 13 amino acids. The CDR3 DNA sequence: TGTGCCAGCTCACCAGACAGAACCTATGGCTACACCTTC. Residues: CASSPDRTYGYTF.

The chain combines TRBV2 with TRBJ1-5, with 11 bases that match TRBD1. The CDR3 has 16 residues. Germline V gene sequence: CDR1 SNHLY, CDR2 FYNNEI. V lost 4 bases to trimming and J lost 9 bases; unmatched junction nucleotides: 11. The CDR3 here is CASSANKDRGLRPQHF. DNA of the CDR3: TGTGCCAGCAGTGCTAATAAGGACAGGGGGCTTCGGCCCCAGCATTTT.

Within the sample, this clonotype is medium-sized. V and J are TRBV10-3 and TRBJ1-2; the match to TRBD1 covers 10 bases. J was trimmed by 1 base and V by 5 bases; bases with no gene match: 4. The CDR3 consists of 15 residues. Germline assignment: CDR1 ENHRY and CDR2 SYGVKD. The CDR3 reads CAISPGQGVNYGYTF. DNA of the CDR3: TGTGCCATCAGTCCTGGACAGGGGGTTAACTATGGCTACACCTTC.

This CDR3 reads CASSLPSGRYQETQYF. The CDR3 DNA follows: TGTGCCAGCAGTTTACCCAGCGGGAGGTACCAAGAGACCCAGTACTTC. The chain is built from TRBV28 and TRBJ2-5, with 9 bases fitting TRBD2. Germline-derived CDR1 and CDR2 are MDHEN and SYDVKM. After removal of 2 bases from V and 0 bases from J, the junction contained 4 bases not matched to a gene. The CDR3 is made up of 16 amino acids.

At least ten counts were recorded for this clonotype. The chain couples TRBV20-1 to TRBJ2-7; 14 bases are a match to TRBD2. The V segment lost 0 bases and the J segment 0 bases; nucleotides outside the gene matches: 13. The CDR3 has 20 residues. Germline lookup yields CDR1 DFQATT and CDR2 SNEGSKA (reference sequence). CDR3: CSARDRLGTSGRGPSYEQYF. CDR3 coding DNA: TGCAGTGCTAGAGATCGTTTGGGGACTAGCGGGAGAGGACCCTCCTACGAGCAGTACTTC.

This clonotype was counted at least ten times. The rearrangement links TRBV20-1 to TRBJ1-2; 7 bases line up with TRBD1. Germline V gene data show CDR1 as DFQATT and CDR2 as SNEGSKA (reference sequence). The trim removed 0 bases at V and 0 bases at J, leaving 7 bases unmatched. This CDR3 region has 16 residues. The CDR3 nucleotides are TGCAGTGCTAGAGAATCCCGGGACAGAACTAACTATGGCTACACCTTC. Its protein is CSARESRDRTNYGYTF.

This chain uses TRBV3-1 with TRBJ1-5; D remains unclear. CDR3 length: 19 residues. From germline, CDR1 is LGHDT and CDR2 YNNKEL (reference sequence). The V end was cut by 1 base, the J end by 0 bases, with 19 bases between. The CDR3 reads CASSQGWGIGRHSNQPQHF. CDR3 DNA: TGTGCCAGCAGCCAAGGGTGGGGTATCGGGCGCCATAGCAATCAGCCCCAGCATTTT.

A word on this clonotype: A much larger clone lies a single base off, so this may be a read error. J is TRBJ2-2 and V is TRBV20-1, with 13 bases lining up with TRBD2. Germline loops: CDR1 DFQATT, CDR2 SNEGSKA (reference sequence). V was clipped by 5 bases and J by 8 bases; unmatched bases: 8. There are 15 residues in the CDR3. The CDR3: CSAYRLAGGAGELFF. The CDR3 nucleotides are TGCAGTGCTTACCGACTAGCGGGAGGTGCTGGGGAGCTGTTTTTT.

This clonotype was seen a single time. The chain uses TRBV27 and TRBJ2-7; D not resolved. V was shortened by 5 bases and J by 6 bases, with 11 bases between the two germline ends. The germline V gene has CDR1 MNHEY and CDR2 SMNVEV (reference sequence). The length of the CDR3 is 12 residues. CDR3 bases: TGTGCCAGCAGTCCCCTAGGTGCCGAGCAGTACTTC. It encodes CASSPLGAEQYF.

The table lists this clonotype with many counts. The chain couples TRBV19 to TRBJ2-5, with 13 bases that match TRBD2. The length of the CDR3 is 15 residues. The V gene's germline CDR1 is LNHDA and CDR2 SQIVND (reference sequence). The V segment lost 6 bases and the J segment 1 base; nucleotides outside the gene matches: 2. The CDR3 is CASSGLAGAQETQYF. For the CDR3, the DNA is TGTGCCAGTAGCGGACTAGCGGGAGCCCAAGAGACCCAGTACTTC. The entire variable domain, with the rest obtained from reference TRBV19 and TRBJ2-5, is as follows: DGGITQSPKYLFRKEGQNVTLSCEQNLNHDAMYWYRQDPGQGLRLIYYSQIVNDFQKGDIAEGYSVSREKKESFPLTVTSAQKNPTAFYLCASSGLAGAQETQYFGPGTRLLVL.

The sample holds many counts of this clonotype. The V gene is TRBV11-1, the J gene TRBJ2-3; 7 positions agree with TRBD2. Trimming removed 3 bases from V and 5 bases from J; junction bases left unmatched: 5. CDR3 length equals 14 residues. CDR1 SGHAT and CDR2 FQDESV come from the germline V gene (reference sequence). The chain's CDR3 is CASSFNLAEDTQYF. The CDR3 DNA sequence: TGTGCCAGCAGCTTTAACCTAGCGGAAGATACGCAGTATTTT. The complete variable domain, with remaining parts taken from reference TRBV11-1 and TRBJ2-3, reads EAEVAQSPRYKITEKSQAVAFWCDPISGHATLYWYRQILGQGPELLVQFQDESVVDDSQLPKDRFSAERLKGVDSTLKIQPAELGDSAMYLCASSFNLAEDTQYFGPGTRLTVL.

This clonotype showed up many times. Written as DNA, the CDR3 is TGCAGTGCTAGAGATATAATCATCAGGGTCAGCTCCTATAATTCACCCCTCCACTTT. Translated: CSARDIIIRVSSYNSPLHF. The genes are TRBV20-1 and TRBJ1-6, with a tentative D call TRBD1 (5 bases). The CDR3 length is 19 residues. The germline gives CDR1 DFQATT, CDR2 SNEGSKA (reference sequence). Between the trimmed V and J ends, which lost 0 bases and 0 bases, there was a span of 18 bases.

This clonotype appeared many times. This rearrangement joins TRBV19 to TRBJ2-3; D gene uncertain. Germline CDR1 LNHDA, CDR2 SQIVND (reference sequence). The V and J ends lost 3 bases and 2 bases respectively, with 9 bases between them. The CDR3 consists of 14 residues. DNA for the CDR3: TGTGCCAGTAGTATCTCTGCGTCCACAGATACGCAGTATTTT. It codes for CASSISASTDTQYF. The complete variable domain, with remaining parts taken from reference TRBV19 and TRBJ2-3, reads DGGITQSPKYLFRKEGQNVTLSCEQNLNHDAMYWYRQDPGQGLRLIYYSQIVNDFQKGDIAEGYSVSREKKESFPLTVTSAQKNPTAFYLCASSISASTDTQYFGPGTRLTVL.

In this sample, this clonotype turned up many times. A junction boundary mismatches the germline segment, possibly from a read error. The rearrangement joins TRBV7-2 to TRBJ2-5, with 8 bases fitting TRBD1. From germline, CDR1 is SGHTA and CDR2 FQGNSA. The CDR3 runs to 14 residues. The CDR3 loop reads CASSLGTGQETQYF. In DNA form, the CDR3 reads TGCGCCAGCAGCCTAGGGACAGGCCAAGAGACCCAGTACTTC.

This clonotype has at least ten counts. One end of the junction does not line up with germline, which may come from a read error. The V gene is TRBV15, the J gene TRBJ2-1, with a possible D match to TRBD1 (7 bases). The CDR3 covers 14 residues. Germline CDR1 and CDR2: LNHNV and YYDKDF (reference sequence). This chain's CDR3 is CATSRAVGGPGGLF. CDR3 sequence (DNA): TGTGCCACCAGCAGAGCGGTCGGTGGGCCAGGGGGGCTCTTC.

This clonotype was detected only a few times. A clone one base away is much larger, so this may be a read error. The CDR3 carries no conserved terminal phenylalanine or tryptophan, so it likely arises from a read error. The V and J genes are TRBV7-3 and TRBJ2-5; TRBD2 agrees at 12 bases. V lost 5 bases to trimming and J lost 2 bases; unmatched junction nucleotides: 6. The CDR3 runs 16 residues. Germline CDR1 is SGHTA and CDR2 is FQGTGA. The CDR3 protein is CASSHLAGGSQETQYL. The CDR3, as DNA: TGTGCCAGCAGCCACCTAGCGGGGGGGAGTCAAGAGACCCAGTACCTC.

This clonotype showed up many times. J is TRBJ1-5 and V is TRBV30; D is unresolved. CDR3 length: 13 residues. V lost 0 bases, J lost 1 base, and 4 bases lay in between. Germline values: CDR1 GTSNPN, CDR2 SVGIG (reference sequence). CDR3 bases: TGTGCCTGGAGTGTACGGAGCAATCAGCCCCAGCATTTT. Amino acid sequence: CAWSVRSNQPQHF.

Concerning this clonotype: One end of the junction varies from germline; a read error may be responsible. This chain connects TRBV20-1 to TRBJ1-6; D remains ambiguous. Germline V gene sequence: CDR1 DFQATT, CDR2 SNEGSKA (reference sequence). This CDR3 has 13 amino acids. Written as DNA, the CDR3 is TGCAGTGCCAGAGCGCCGATTAATTCACCCCTCCACTTT. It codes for CSARAPINSPLHF.

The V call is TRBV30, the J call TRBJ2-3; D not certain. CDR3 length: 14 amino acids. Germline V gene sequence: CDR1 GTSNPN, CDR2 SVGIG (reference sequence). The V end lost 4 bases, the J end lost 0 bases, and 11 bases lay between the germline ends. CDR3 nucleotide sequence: TGTGCCTGGACATCCACTGGTAGCACAGATACGCAGTATTTT. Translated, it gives CAWTSTGSTDTQYF. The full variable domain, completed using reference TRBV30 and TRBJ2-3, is SQTIHQWPATLVQPVGSPLSLECTVEGTSNPNLYWYRQAAGRGLQLLFYSVGIGQISSEVPQNLSASRPQDRQFILSSKKLLLSDSGFYLCAWTSTGSTDTQYFGPGTRLTVL.

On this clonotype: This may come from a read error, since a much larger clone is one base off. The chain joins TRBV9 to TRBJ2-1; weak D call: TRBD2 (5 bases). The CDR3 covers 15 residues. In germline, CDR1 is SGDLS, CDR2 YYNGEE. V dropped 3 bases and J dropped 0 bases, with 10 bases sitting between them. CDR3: CASSGFGSSYNEQFF. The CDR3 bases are TGTGCCAGCAGCGGGTTTGGGAGCTCCTACAATGAGCAGTTCTTC.

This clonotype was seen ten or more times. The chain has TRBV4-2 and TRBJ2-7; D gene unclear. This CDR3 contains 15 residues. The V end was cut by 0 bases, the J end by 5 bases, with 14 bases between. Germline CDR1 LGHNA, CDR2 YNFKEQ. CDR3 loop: CASSQEPLNLDEQYF. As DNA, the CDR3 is TGTGCCAGCAGCCAAGAGCCCCTAAATTTGGACGAGCAGTACTTC.

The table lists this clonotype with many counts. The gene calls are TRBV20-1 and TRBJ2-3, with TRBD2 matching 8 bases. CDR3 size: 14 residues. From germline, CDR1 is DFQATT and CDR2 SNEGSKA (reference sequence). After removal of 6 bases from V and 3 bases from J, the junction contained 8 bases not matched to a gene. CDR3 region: CSAESGSGTDTQYF. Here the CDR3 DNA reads TGCAGTGCCGAAAGCGGGAGTGGTACAGATACGCAGTATTTT.

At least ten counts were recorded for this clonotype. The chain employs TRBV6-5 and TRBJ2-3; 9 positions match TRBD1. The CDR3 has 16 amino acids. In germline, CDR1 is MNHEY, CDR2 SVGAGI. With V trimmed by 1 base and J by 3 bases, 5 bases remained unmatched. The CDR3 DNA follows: TGTGCCAGCAGTTACTTCGGGACAGGGAGGACAGATACGCAGTATTTT. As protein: CASSYFGTGRTDTQYF.

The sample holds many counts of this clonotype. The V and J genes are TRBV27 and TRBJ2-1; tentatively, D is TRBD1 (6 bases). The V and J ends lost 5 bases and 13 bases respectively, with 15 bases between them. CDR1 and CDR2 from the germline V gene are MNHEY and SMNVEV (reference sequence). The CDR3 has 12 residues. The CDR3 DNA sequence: TGTGCCAGCAGTCTAACAGGGATGGGTCAGTTCTTC. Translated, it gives CASSLTGMGQFF.

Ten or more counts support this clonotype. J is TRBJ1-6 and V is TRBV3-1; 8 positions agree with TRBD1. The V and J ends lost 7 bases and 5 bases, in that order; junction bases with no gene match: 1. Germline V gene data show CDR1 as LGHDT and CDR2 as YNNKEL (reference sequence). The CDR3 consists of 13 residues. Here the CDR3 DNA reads TGTGCCAGCACGGGACAGGATAATTCACCCCTCCACTTT. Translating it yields CASTGQDNSPLHF.